Sequencing of this T cell receptor (beta chain) was carried out in a study of blood T cell repertoires in COVID-19. Across the whole study: Samples of COVID-19 (acute and convalescent) were obtained from the United States, Italy and Spain. The cDNA or gDNA used as material had been derived from T cells, B-cell-depleted T cells, or PBMCs.

Per the original data handling: Estimation of nucleated cell counts relied on the amplification of reference gene primers. Sequencing was performed with immunoSEQ multiplex PCR; in TCRdb, only in-frame clones are kept and a portion is missing. The V and J calls and clone size are taken from that table; D and trimming were inferred from the DNA. Of roughly 80,000 clones listed, around 80% are singletons. The CDR3 spans 16 residues. V lost 2 bases to trimming and J lost 0 bases, with 12 bases between them. Germline assignment: CDR1 MNHEY and CDR2 SVGAGI. The specimen sequenced was peripheral blood. The TCR comes from a man aged 55 to 70 with active or convalescent COVID-19. The rearrangement links TRBV6-5 to TRBJ2-3, with D possibly matching TRBD2 (6 bases). The CDR3 DNA reads TGTGCCAGCAGTTACAGTCGGGCGGGAAGCACAGATACGCAGTATTTT. Residues: CASSYSRAGSTDTQYF.